The TCR beta chain under discussion was sequenced for a study of T-cell memory formation after mild COVID-19. This clonotype has a single count. Its antigen is as yet unknown. Regarding the study as a whole: Balance between CD4 and CD8 was seen in clones contracting day 15 to 85, and a CD4+ lean was seen in later expanders.

5'RACE, which relied on constant-segment primers, yielded TCR alpha and TCR beta cDNA libraries carrying sample barcodes and UMIs. One entry per CDR3 protein, called by TCRdb with MiXCR from the 5' RACE reads. In the table there are 300,000 to 350,000 distinct CDR3 sequences, more than 13% of which are singletons. The V end was cut by 10 bases, the J end by 0 bases, with 13 bases between. The CDR3 runs 13 residues. Per germline, CDR1 SGHTA and CDR2 FQGNSA. The TCR comes from a young man who had mild COVID-19 (a few samples of this study predate the infection). Cell type and time point are not known. The rearrangement joins TRBV7-2 to TRBJ2-7, with D tentatively TRBD2 (5 bases). Sequencing used PBMCs or a T cell subset sorted from them (not recorded which). The CDR3 region is CATDGLSSYEQYF. CDR3 nucleotides: TGTGCCACTGACGGACTGAGCTCCTACGAGCAGTACTTC.